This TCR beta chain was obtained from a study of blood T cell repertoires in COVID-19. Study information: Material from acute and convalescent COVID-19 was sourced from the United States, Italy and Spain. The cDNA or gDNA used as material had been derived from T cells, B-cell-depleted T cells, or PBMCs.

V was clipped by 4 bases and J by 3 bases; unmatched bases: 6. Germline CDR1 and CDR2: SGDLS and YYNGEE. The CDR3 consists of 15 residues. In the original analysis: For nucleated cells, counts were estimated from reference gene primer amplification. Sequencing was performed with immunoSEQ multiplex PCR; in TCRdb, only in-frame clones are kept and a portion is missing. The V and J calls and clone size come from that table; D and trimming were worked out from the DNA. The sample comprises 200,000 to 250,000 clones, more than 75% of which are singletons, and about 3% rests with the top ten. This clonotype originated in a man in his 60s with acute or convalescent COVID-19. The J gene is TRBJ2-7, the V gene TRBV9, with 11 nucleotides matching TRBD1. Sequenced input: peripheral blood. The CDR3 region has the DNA TGTGCCAGCAGCCGCGGACAGGGGGCCTTCTACGAGCAGTACTTC. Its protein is CASSRGQGAFYEQYF.